This TCR beta chain was captured by sequencing in a study of cytomegalovirus exposure and HLA in healthy donors. In the study overall: From some 180 million T cells, an earlier analysis saw 120 million or so unique TCR beta sequences.

The CDR3 is 15 amino acids. The germline V gene encodes CDR1 SGHTA and CDR2 FQGNSA. V shed 3 bases, J shed 1 base, and the junction held 2 bases outside the gene matches. Study-wide results and limits: The classifier, whose performance was assessed in both the original and validation cohorts, reportedly diagnosed cytomegalovirus status with high specificity and sensitivity.

13 Jbeta primers and 60 Vbeta primers were used for the PCR. Assay: immunoSEQ multiplex PCR; the TCRdb copy retains only in-frame clones and omits some. The sample records under 200,000 clones, around 79% being singletons. As regards this clone: Antigen specificity is unknown.

The TCR originated in a woman between 35 and 50 years old in good health and CMV-seropositive. The rearrangement uses TRBV7-2 and TRBJ2-2; 7 positions agree with TRBD1. Sequenced material: PBMCs. The CDR3: CASSFRDRNTGELFF. The CDR3 DNA follows: TGTGCCAGCAGCTTCCGGGACAGGAACACCGGGGAGCTGTTTTTT.